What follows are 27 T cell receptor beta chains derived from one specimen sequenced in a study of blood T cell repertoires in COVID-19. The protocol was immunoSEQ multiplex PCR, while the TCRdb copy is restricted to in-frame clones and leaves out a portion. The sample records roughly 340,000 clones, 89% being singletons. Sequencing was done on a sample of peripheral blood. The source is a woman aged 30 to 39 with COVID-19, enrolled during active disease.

CDR3 nucleotide sequence: TGCGCCAGCAGCCAAGGTTCTAGCGGGAGGGAGCAGTTCTTC. Translated, it gives CASSQGSSGREQFF. J is TRBJ2-1 and V is TRBV4-3; 11 nucleotides agree with TRBD2. The CDR3 sequence is 14 residues long. From germline, CDR1 is LGHNA and CDR2 YSLEER. The J segment lost 10 bases and the V segment lost 1 base, leaving 3 bases of the junction unmatched.

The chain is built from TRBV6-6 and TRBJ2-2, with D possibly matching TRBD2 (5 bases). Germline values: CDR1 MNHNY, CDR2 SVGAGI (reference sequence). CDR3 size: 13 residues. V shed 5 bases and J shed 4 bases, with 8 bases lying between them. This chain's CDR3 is CASSGRATGELFF. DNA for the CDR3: TGTGCCAGCAGTGGGAGAGCCACCGGGGAGCTGTTTTTT.

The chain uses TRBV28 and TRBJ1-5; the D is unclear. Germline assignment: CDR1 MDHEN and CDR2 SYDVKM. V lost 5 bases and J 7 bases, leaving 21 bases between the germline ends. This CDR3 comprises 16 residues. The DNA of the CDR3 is TGTGCCAGCAGTACCCAAGCCCCCCCGGGGAGCCAGCCCCAGCATTTT. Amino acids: CASSTQAPPGSQPQHF.

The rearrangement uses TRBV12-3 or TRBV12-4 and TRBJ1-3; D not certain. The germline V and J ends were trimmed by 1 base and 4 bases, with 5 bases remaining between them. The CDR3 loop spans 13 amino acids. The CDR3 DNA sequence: TGTGCCAGCAGTTTAGGGCAAGGAAACACCATATATTTT. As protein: CASSLGQGNTIYF.

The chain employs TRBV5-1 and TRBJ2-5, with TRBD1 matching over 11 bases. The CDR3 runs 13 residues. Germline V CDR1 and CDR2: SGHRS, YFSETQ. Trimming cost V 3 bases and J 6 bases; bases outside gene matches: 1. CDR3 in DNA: TGCGCCAGCAGCTCGGACAGGGGGCAGACCCAGTACTTC. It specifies CASSSDRGQTQYF.

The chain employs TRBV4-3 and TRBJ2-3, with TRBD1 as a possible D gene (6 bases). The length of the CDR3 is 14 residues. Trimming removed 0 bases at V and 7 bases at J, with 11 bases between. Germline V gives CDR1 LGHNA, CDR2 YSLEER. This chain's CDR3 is CASSQEGAPNTQYF. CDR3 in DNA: TGCGCCAGCAGCCAAGAGGGGGCCCCCAATACGCAGTATTTT.

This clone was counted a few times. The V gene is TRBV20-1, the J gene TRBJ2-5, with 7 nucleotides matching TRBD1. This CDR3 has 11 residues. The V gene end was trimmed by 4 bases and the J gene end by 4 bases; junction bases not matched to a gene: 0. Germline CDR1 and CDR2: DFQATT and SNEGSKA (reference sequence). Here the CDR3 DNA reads TGCAGTGCTAACAGGGGAGAGACCCAGTACTTC. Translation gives CSANRGETQYF.

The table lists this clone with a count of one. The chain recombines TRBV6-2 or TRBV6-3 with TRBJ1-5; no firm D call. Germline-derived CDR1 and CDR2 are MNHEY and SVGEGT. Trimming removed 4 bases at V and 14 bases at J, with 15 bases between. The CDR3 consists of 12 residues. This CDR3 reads CASSSSAGAKHF. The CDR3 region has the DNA TGTGCCAGCAGTTCCTCGGCGGGCGCCAAGCATTTT.

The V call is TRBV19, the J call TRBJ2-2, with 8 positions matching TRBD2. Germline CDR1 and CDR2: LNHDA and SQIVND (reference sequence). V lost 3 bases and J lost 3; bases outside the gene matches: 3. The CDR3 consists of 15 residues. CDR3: CASSIGGADTGELFF. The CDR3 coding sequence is TGTGCCAGTAGTATCGGGGGGGCGGACACCGGGGAGCTGTTTTTT.

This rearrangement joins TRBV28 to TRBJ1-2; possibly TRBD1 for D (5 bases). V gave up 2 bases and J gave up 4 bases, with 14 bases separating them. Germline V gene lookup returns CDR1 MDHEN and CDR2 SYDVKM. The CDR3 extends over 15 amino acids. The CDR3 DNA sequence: TGTGCCAGCAGTTTAGCCCCCGGGGGAGGCTATGGCTACACCTTC. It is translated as CASSLAPGGGYGYTF.

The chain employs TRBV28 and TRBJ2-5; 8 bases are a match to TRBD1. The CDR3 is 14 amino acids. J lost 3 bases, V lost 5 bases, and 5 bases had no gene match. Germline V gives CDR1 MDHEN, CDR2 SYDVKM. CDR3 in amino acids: CASSAGQAKETQYF. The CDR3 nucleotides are TGTGCCAGCAGTGCGGGACAGGCTAAAGAGACCCAGTACTTC.

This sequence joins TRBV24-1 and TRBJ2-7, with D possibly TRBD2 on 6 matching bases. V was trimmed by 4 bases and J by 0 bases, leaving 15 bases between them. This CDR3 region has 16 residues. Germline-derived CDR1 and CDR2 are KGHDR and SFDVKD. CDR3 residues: CATSDLSGQSSYEQYV. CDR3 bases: TGTGCCACCAGTGACCTGAGCGGGCAAAGCTCCTACGAGCAGTACGTC.

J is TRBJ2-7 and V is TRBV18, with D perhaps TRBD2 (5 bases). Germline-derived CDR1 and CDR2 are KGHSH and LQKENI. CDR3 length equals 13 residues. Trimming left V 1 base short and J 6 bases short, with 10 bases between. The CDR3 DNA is TGTGCCAGCTCACCACAGGGAGTGGGCGAGCAGTACGTC. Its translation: CASSPQGVGEQYV.

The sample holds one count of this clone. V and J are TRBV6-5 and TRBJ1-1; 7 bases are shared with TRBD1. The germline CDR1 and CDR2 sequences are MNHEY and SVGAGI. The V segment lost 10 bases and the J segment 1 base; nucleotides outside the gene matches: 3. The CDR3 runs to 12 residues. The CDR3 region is CATHRGNTEAFF. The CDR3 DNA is TGTGCCACCCACAGGGGGAACACTGAAGCTTTCTTT.

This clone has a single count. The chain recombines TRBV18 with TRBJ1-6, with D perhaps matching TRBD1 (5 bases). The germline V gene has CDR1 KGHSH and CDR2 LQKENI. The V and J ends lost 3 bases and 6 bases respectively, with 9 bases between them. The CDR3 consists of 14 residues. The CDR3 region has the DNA TGTGCCAGCTCACCCCAGGGTATTAATTCACCCCTCCACTTT. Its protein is CASSPQGINSPLHF. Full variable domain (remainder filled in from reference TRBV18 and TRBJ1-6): NAGVMQNPRHLVRRRGQEARLRCSPMKGHSHVYWYRQLPEEGLKFMVYLQKENIIDESGMPKERFSAEFPKEGPSILRIQQVVRGDSAAYFCASSPQGINSPLHFGNGTRLTVT.

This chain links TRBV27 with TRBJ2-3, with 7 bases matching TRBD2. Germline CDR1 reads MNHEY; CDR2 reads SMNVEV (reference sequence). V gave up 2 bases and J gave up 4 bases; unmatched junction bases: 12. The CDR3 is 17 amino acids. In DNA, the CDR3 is TGTGCCAGCAGTTTACGTAGTAGCGGGTATAAGGCAGATACGCAGTATTTT. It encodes CASSLRSSGYKADTQYF.

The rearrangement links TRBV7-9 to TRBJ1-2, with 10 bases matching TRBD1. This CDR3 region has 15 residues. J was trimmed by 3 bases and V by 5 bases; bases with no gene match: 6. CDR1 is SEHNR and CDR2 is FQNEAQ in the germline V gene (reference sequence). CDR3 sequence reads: CASSPRDRGDYGYTF. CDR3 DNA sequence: TGTGCCAGCAGCCCCCGGGACAGGGGTGACTATGGCTACACCTTC.

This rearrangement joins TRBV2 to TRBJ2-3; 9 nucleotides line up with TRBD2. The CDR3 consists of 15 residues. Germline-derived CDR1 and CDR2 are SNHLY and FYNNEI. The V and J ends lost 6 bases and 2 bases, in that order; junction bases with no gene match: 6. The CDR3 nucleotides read TGTGCCAGCAGCCTTAGACTAGCGGACACAGATACGCAGTATTTT. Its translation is CASSLRLADTDTQYF.

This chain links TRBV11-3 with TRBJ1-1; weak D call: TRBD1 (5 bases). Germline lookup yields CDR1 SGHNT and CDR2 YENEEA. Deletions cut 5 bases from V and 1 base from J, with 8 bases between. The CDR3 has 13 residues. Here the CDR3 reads CASSRRENTEAFF. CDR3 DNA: TGTGCCAGCAGCCGCAGGGAGAACACTGAAGCTTTCTTT.

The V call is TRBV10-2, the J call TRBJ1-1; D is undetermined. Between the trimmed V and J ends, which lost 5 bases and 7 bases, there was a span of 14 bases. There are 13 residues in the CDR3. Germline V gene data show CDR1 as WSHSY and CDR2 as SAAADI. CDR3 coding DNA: TGCGCCAGCAGTTCCCGCGGTACAATTGAAGCTTTCTTT. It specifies CASSSRGTIEAFF.

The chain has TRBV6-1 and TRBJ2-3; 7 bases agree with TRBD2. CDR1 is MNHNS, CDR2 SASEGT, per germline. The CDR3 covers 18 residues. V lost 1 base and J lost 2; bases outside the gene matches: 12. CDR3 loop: CASSEVFGISGSTDTQYF. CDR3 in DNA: TGTGCCAGCAGTGAAGTGTTCGGAATTAGCGGGTCCACAGATACGCAGTATTTT.

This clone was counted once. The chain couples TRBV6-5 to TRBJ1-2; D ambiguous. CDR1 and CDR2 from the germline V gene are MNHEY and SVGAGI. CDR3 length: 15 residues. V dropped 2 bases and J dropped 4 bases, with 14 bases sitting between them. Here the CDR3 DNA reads TGTGCCAGCAGTTACGACGGCTGGGCTATCTATGGCTACACCTTC. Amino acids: CASSYDGWAIYGYTF.

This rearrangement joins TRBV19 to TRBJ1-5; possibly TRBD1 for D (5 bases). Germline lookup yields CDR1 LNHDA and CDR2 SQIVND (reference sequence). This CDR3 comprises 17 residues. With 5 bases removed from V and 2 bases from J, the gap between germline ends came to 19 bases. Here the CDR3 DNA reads TGTGCCAGTAGTTCACAGGCTTACTCTGGGGGCAATCAGCCCCAGCATTTT. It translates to CASSSQAYSGGNQPQHF.

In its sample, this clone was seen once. The CDR3 DNA sequence: TGCGCCAGCAGCCAAGACGGGCCAGGGGGAACCGGGGAGCTGTTTTTT. It is translated as CASSQDGPGGTGELFF. The rearrangement joins TRBV4-3 to TRBJ2-2, with 7 bases aligning to TRBD1. CDR1 and CDR2 from the germline V gene are LGHNA and YSLEER. The CDR3 is 16 amino acids. The ends lost 0 bases at V and 5 bases at J; junction bases unmatched: 6.

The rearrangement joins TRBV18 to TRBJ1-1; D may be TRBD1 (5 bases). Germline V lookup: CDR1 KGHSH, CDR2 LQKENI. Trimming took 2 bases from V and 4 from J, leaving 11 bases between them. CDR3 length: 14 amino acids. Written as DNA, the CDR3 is TGTGCCAGCTCACCAAACCAGGGTTCCACTGAAGCTTTCTTT. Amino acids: CASSPNQGSTEAFF.

DNA of the CDR3: TGCGCCAGCAGCTTGGACAGTCTCTATGGCTACACCTTC. As protein: CASSLDSLYGYTF. The chain couples TRBV5-1 to TRBJ1-2; no clear D. V lost 0 bases and J lost 4, with 7 bases in between. The CDR3 is 13 residues long. Looked up from germline, CDR1 is SGHRS and CDR2 is YFSETQ.

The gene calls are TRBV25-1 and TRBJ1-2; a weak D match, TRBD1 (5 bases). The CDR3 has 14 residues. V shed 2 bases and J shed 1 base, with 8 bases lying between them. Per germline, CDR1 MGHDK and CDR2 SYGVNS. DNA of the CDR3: TGTGCCAGCAGTGAAGGGGGGAATAACTATGGCTACACCTTC. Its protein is CASSEGGNNYGYTF.